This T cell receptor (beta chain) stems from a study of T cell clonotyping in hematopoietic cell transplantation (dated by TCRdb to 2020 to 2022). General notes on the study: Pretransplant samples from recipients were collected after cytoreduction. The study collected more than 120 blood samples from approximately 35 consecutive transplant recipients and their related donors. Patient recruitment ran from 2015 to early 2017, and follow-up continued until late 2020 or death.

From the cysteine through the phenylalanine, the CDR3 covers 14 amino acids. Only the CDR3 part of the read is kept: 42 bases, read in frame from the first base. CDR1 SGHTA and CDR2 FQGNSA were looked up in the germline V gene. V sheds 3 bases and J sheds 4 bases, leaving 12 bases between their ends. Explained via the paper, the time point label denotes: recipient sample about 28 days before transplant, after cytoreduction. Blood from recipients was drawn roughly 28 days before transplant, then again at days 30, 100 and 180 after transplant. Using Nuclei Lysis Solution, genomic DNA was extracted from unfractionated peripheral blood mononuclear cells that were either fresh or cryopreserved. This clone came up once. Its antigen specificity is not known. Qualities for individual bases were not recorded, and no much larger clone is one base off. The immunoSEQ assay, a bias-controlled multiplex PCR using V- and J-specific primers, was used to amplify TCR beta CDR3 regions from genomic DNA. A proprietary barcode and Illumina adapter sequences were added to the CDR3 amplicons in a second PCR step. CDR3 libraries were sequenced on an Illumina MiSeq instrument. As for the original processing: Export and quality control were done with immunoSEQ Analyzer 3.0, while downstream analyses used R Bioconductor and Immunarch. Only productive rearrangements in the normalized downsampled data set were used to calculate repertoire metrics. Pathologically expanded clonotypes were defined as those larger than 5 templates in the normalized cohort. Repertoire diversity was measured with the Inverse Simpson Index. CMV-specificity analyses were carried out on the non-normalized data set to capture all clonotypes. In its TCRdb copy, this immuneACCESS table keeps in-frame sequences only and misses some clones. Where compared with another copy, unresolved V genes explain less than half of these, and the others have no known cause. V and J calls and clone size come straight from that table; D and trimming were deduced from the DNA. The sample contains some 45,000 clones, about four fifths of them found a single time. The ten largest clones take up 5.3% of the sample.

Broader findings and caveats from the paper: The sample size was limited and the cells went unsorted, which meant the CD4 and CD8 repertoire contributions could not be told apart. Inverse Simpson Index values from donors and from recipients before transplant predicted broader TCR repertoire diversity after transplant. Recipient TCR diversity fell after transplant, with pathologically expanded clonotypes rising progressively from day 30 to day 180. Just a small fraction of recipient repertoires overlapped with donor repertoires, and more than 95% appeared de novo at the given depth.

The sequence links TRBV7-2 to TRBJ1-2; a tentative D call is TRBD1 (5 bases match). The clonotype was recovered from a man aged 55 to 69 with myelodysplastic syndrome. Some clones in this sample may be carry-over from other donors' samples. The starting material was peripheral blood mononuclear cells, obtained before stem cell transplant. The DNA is TGTGCCAGCAGCTTCCGGGACTCTCTCTATGGCTACACCTTC. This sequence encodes CASSFRDSLYGYTF.